Detailed here is one TCR beta chain. Trimming at V came to 6 bases and at J to 1 base, leaving 6 bases not matched to a gene. Germline V gives CDR1 MDHEN, CDR2 SYDVKM. The CDR3 covers 14 residues. This sample stems from a study of blood T cell repertoires in COVID-19. In the source study's methods: Estimates of nucleated cell counts were drawn from the amplification of reference gene primers. Assay used: immunoSEQ multiplex PCR; TCRdb lists only in-frame clones, some missing. D and trimming were read from the DNA, whereas the V and J calls and clone size are those reported in that table. The sample lists about 250,000 clones; roughly 90% were seen once. Recruits, aged roughly 18 to 95 years, lived in 20 to 30 US areas. Participant reports of clinical history set cohort assignment.

The chain employs TRBV28 and TRBJ2-7; 7 bases align to TRBD1. Material: PBMCs or T cells enriched from blood (not recorded which). The TCR comes from a man aged 35-49 years who had recovered from COVID-19. The DNA of the CDR3 is TGTGCCAGCAGCCGACAGGGACGGTCCTACGAGCAGTACTTC. Protein product: CASSRQGRSYEQYF.